These 3 T cell receptor beta chains originate from one sample sequenced in a study of T cells in Graves' hyperthyroidism and ophthalmopathy. TCR beta CDR3 sequences were amplified from RNA transcripts. During a first-round RT-PCR of the TCR CDR3, the HTBI primer set was used. TCRdb independently ran MiXCR on the multiplex PCR reads; one entry per CDR3 protein. Of approximately 620,000 distinct CDR3 sequences listed, around 15% are singletons. Source material: blood. The receptors here all came from a woman between 40 and 50 years old with Graves' ophthalmopathy.

This clonotype was recorded a few times. The chain recombines TRBV20-1 with TRBJ1-2; 7 nucleotides agree with TRBD1. Germline V lookup: CDR1 DFQATT, CDR2 SNEGSKA (reference sequence). The junction had 9 bases not matched to a gene; V was cut back by 8 bases and J by 0 bases. This CDR3 has 14 amino acids. CDR3: CSPTSGTANYGYTF. The CDR3 DNA sequence: TGCAGTCCGACCTCGGGGACAGCTAACTATGGCTACACCTTC.

The rearrangement links TRBV28 to TRBJ1-1, with a possible D match to TRBD1 (5 bases). The CDR3 is 20 residues long. Germline loops: CDR1 MDHEN, CDR2 SYDVKM. V lost 7 bases to trimming and J lost 2 bases, with 32 bases between them. The DNA for the CDR3 is TGTGCCAGCAAGTTGGGCGGGGCTTCGGGGGTAAGGACCATCAACACTGAAGCTTTCTTT. This translates into CASKLGGASGVRTINTEAFF.

The chain couples TRBV29-1 to TRBJ1-2; 7 positions agree with TRBD1. Germline V gene data show CDR1 as SQVTM and CDR2 as ANQGSEA. The CDR3 is made up of 18 amino acids. With V trimmed by 6 bases and J by 3 bases, 22 bases remained unmatched. For the CDR3, the DNA is TGCAGCGTCGGGCAGGGGGATCCTGCCCGGTTCCTAGACTATGGCTACACCTTC. Protein sequence: CSVGQGDPARFLDYGYTF.